This passage covers 19 T cell receptor beta chains from one sample sequenced in a study of PD-L1 blockade in urothelial cancer. Measured with immunoSEQ multiplex PCR; TCRdb has only the in-frame clones, and not every one. Of approximately 32,000 clones listed, 65% to 90% were seen once; the top ten hold almost 7%. Noted time point: pretreatment peripheral blood. Sequenced here: PBMCs, sampled around atezolizumab (anti-PD-L1) treatment. Receptor source: a man between 60 and 70 years old with urothelial cancer.

The rearrangement uses TRBV6-1 and TRBJ2-7, with TRBD1 matching over 7 bases. CDR1 is MNHNS, CDR2 SASEGT, per germline. The CDR3 spans 15 residues. The V and J ends lost 0 bases and 6 bases, in that order; junction bases with no gene match: 8. The CDR3 protein is CASSEARQGDGEQYF. The CDR3 DNA reads TGTGCCAGCAGTGAAGCGAGGCAGGGGGATGGCGAGCAGTACTTC.

V is TRBV28 and J is TRBJ1-5; tentatively, D is TRBD1 (6 bases). The CDR3 consists of 13 residues. Trimming removed 6 bases from V and 6 bases from J, with 12 bases in between. CDR1 MDHEN and CDR2 SYDVKM come from the germline V gene. The CDR3 loop is CASRQGHGQPQHF. DNA for the CDR3: TGTGCCAGCAGACAGGGTCATGGTCAGCCCCAGCATTTT.

V usage is TRBV6-1 and J usage is TRBJ2-7, with 10 bases identical to TRBD1. From germline, CDR1 is MNHNS and CDR2 SASEGT. The junction had 4 bases not matched to a gene; V was cut back by 6 bases and J by 2 bases. The CDR3 sequence is 14 residues long. CDR3 residues: CASSAGTGAYEQYF. CDR3 nucleotides: TGTGCCAGCAGCGCCGGGACAGGGGCCTACGAGCAGTACTTC.

The chain is built from TRBV6-1 and TRBJ1-5, with a tentative D call TRBD1 (5 bases). The length of the CDR3 is 13 residues. Trimming left V 5 bases short and J 7 bases short, with 12 bases between. CDR1 is MNHNS, CDR2 SASEGT, per germline. CDR3 residues: CASSKDRGQPQHF. CDR3 sequence (DNA): TGTGCCAGCAGTAAAGACAGAGGGCAGCCCCAGCATTTT.

The V gene is TRBV5-6, the J gene TRBJ2-5; TRBD1 might be the D (6 bases). V lost 1 base, J lost 5 bases, and 9 bases lay in between. The germline V gene encodes CDR1 SGHDT and CDR2 YYEEEE. This CDR3 comprises 13 residues. CDR3 DNA sequence: TGTGCCAGCAGCTTGACAGGGTCGGAGACCCAGTACTTC. Translating it yields CASSLTGSETQYF.

The chain has TRBV6-1 and TRBJ2-2, with D possibly matching TRBD1 (6 bases). CDR1 is MNHNS and CDR2 is SASEGT in the germline V gene. The length of the CDR3 is 12 residues. Trimming pared 7 bases from V and 7 bases from J, leaving 10 bases between. The CDR3 coding sequence is TGTGCCAGCAACGACAGGTTCGGGGAGCTGTTTTTT. Amino acid sequence: CASNDRFGELFF.

This chain links TRBV5-1 with TRBJ2-2, with 9 bases matching TRBD1. The CDR3 loop spans 14 amino acids. Germline V gives CDR1 SGHRS, CDR2 YFSETQ. Trimming at V came to 4 bases and at J to 5 bases, leaving 3 bases not matched to a gene. The CDR3 spells CASSEGQGTGELFF. DNA for the CDR3: TGCGCCAGCAGCGAGGGACAGGGTACCGGGGAGCTGTTTTTT.

This clone is a singleton in its sample. V and J are TRBV28 and TRBJ1-5; 7 positions match TRBD1. CDR3 length equals 17 residues. Germline CDR1 reads MDHEN; CDR2 reads SYDVKM. J was trimmed by 4 bases and V by 2 bases; bases with no gene match: 11. Here the CDR3 DNA reads TGTGCCAGCAGTTTACGTGGAGGGGGCCTAATGAATCAGCCCCAGCATTTT. Its translation is CASSLRGGGLMNQPQHF.

The chain recombines TRBV7-9 with TRBJ2-3; TRBD2 matches 9 bases. The germline CDR1 and CDR2 sequences are SEHNR and FQNEAQ (reference sequence). The CDR3 runs 16 residues. J gave up 2 bases and V 3 bases, and 6 bases lay outside the gene matches. CDR3 bases: TGTGCCAGCAGCTTCCCTCCTAGCGGGGTCACAGATACGCAGTATTTT. Its protein is CASSFPPSGVTDTQYF. The full variable domain, completed using reference TRBV7-9 and TRBJ2-3, is DTGVSQNPRHKITKRGQNVTFRCDPISEHNRLYWYRQTLGQGPEFLTYFQNEAQLEKSRLLSDRFSAERPKGSFSTLEIQRTEQGDSAMYLCASSFPPSGVTDTQYFGPGTRLTVL.

V gene TRBV19 combines with J gene TRBJ2-7; 10 bases agree with TRBD2. This CDR3 spans 14 amino acids. Germline assignment: CDR1 LNHDA and CDR2 SQIVND (reference sequence). The junction had 2 bases not matched to a gene; V was cut back by 4 bases and J by 2 bases. The DNA for the CDR3 is TGTGCCAGTAGTACTAGCGGGGGTACCTACGAGCAGTACTTC. Protein product: CASSTSGGTYEQYF.

This sequence joins TRBV11-3 and TRBJ2-3; weak D call: TRBD1 (5 bases). This CDR3 is built from 13 residues. The germline V gene encodes CDR1 SGHNT and CDR2 YENEEA. Trimming pared 5 bases from V and 6 bases from J, leaving 12 bases between. The CDR3 nucleotides are TGTGCCAGCAGCGCCAGGGAATCGGATACGCAGTATTTT. Translated, it gives CASSARESDTQYF.

This clone was seen once. This chain links TRBV7-9 with TRBJ2-5; tentative D call: TRBD2 (5 bases). This CDR3 spans 17 amino acids. The germline CDR1 and CDR2 sequences are SEHNR and FQNEAQ (reference sequence). V was shortened by 4 bases and J by 2 bases, with 20 bases between the two germline ends. CDR3 sequence reads: CASSSLLSHREQETQYF. The CDR3 DNA is TGTGCCAGCAGCTCACTACTCTCTCACCGGGAACAAGAGACCCAGTACTTC. Combining the CDR3 with reference TRBV7-9 and TRBJ2-5 gives the whole variable domain DTGVSQNPRHKITKRGQNVTFRCDPISEHNRLYWYRQTLGQGPEFLTYFQNEAQLEKSRLLSDRFSAERPKGSFSTLEIQRTEQGDSAMYLCASSSLLSHREQETQYFGPGTRLLVL.

J is TRBJ2-7 and V is TRBV27; D is perhaps TRBD2 (5 bases). From germline, CDR1 is MNHEY and CDR2 SMNVEV (reference sequence). The CDR3 loop spans 15 amino acids. V lost 2 bases to trimming and J lost 2 bases, with 13 bases between them. CDR3 DNA sequence: TGTGCCAGCAGTTTAGGAGGCAAGGCAGCCTACGAGCAGTACTTC. This sequence encodes CASSLGGKAAYEQYF.

V is TRBV28 and J is TRBJ2-7; the match to TRBD2 covers 7 bases. Germline V gives CDR1 MDHEN, CDR2 SYDVKM. Trimming cost V 5 bases and J 7 bases; bases outside gene matches: 11. This CDR3 contains 14 residues. This CDR3 reads CASSPWGAGREQYF. The DNA for the CDR3 is TGTGCCAGCAGTCCTTGGGGAGCGGGGAGGGAGCAGTACTTC.

This rearrangement joins TRBV19 to TRBJ2-5; TRBD2 matches at 13 bases. Germline values: CDR1 LNHDA, CDR2 SQIVND (reference sequence). The V and J ends lost 9 bases and 4 bases, in that order; junction bases with no gene match: 5. This CDR3 is 14 amino acids long. The CDR3 here is CASRTSGGGETQYF. CDR3 in DNA: TGTGCCAGCAGGACTAGCGGGGGTGGAGAGACCCAGTACTTC.

This chain connects TRBV6-6 to TRBJ1-2; D unclear. Trimming removed 8 bases at V and 6 bases at J, with 25 bases between. This CDR3 spans 16 amino acids. Germline CDR1 and CDR2: MNHNY and SVGAGI (reference sequence). CDR3 sequence: CASGSTRASGDNGYTF. The CDR3 bases are TGTGCCAGCGGCTCAACCCGGGCCAGCGGAGATAATGGCTACACCTTC.

This chain connects TRBV5-1 to TRBJ2-5, with TRBD2 as a possible D gene (7 bases). The CDR3 extends over 15 amino acids. The germline CDR1 and CDR2 sequences are SGHRS and YFSETQ. The V end lost 6 bases, the J end lost 4 bases, and 19 bases lay between the germline ends. CDR3 protein: CASNLGGGAGETQYF. CDR3 nucleotide sequence: TGCGCCAGCAACCTAGGAGGGGGGGCCGGAGAGACCCAGTACTTC. Full variable domain (rest looked up from reference TRBV5-1 and TRBJ2-5): KAGVTQTPRYLIKTRGQQVTLSCSPISGHRSVSWYQQTPGQGLQFLFEYFSETQRNKGNFPGRFSGRQFSNSRSEMNVSTLELGDSALYLCASNLGGGAGETQYFGPGTRLLVL.

This clone has just a few counts. This chain links TRBV6-4 with TRBJ2-1; 11 bases match TRBD2. Per germline, CDR1 MRHNA and CDR2 SNTAGT. Trimming removed 4 bases from V and 9 bases from J; junction bases left unmatched: 11. This CDR3 region has 16 residues. CDR3 amino acids: CASSVHPGTSGSEQFF. DNA for the CDR3: TGTGCCAGCAGTGTCCACCCCGGGACTAGCGGTAGTGAGCAGTTCTTC.

The chain employs TRBV2 and TRBJ1-5, with a tentative D call TRBD1 (6 bases). V lost 4 bases and J 2 bases, leaving 15 bases between the germline ends. The CDR3 spans 16 residues. Germline CDR1 and CDR2: SNHLY and FYNNEI. The CDR3 DNA is TGTGCCAGCAGTGTCCGGAGAGGGGGTGGCAATCAGCCCCAGCATTTT. Translated: CASSVRRGGGNQPQHF.